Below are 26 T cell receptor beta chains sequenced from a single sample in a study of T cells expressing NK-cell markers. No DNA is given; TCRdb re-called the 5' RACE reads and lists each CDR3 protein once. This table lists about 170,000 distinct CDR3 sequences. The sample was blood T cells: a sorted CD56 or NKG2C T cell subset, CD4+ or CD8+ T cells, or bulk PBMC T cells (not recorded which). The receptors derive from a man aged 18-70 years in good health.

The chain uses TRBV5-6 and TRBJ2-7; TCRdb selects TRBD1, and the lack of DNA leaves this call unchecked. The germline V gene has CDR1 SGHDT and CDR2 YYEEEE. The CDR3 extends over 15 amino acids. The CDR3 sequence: CASSSHGTGGYEQYF.

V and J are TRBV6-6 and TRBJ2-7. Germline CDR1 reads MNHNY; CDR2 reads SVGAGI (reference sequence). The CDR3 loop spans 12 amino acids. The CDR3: CASSYGPYEQYF.

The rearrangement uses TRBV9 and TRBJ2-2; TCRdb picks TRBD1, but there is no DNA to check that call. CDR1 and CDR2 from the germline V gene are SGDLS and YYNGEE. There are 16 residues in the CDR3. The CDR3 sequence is CASSLWDRENTGELFF.

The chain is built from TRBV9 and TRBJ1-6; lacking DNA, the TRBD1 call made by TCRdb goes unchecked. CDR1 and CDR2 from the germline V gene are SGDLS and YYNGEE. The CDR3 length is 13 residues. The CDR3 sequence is CASGDRINSPLHF.

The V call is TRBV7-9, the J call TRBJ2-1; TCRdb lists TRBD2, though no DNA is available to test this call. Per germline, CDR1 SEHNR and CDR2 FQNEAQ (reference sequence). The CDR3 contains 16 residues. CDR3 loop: CASSLDPAGGGNEQFF.

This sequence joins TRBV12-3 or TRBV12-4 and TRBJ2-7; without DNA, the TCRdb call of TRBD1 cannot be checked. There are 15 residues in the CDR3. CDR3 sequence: CASSPVGPGPYEQYF.

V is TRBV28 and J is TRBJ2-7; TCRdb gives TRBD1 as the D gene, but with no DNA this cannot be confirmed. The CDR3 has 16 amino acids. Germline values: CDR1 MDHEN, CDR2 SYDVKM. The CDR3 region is CASSSPDRRSSYEQYF.

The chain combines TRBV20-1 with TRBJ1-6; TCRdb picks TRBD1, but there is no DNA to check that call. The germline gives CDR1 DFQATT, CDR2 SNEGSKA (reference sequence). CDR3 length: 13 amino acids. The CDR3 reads CSARRQENSPLHF.

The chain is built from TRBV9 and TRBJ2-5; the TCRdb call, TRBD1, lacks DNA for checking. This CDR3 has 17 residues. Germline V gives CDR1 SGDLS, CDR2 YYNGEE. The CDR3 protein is CASSVEDRGFGQETQYF.

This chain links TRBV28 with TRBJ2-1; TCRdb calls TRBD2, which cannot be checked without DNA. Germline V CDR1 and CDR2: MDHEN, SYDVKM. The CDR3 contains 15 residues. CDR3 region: CASSKLAGDSSEQFF.

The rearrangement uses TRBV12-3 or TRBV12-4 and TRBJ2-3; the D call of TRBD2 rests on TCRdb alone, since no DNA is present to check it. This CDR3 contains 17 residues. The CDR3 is CASSTILAGGATDTQYF.

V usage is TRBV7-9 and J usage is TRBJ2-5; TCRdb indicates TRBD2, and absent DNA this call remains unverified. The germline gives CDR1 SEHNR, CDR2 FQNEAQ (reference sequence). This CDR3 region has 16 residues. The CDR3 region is CASSLVVSGSKETQYF.

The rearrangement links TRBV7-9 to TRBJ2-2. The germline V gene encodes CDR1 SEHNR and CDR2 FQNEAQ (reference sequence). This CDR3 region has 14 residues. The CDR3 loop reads CASSLGRSHGELFF.

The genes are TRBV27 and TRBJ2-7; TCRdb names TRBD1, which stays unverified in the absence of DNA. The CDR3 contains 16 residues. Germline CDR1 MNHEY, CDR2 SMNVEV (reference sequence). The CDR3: CASSLSGTRSSYEQYF.

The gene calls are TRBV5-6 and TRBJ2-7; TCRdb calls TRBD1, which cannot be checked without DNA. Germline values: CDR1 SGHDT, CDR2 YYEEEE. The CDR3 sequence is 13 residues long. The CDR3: CASSLRTIYEQYF.

The CDR3 loop is CATSRGTGTGLGYTF. The chain joins TRBV15 to TRBJ1-2; without DNA, the TCRdb call of TRBD1 cannot be checked. CDR1 LNHNV and CDR2 YYDKDF come from the germline V gene (reference sequence). The CDR3 contains 15 residues.

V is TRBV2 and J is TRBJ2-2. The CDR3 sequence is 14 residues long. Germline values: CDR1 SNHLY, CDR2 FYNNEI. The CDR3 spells CASSGEIRTGELFF.

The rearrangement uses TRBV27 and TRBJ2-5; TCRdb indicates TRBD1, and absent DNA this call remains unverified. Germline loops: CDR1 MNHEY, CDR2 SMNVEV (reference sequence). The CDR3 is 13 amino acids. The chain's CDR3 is CASSFDRGQTQYF.

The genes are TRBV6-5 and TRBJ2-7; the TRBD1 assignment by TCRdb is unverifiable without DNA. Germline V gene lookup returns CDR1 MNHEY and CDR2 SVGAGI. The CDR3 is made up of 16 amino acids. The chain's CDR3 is CASSYGQGWISYEQYF.

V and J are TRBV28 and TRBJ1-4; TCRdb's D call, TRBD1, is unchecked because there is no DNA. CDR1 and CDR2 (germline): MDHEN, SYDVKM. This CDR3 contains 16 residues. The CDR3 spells CASSSGTGGFYEKLFF.

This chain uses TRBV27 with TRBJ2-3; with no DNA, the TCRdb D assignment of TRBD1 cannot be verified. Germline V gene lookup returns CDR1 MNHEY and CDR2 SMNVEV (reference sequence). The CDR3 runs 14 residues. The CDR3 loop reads CASRGGGGTDTQYF.

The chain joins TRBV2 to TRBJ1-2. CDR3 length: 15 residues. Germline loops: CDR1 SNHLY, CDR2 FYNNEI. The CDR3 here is CASSEVGSSAYGYTF.

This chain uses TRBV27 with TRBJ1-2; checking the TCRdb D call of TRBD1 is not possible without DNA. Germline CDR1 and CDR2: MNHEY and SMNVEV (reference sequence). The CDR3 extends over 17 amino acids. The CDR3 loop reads CASSSGTGYDLNYGYTF.

CDR3 sequence: CSAAWTDTEAFF. The chain recombines TRBV20-1 with TRBJ1-1; absent DNA, TCRdb's TRBD1 call cannot be checked. CDR3 size: 12 residues. CDR1 DFQATT and CDR2 SNEGSKA come from the germline V gene (reference sequence).

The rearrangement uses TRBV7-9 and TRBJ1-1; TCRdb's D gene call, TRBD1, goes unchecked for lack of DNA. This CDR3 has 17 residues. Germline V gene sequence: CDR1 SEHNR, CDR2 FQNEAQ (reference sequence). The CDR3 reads CASSLPPGLQRYTEAFF.

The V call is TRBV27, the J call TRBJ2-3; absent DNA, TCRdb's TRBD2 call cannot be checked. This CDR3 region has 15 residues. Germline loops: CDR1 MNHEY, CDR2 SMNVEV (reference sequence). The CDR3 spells CASGLAGGPADTQYF.